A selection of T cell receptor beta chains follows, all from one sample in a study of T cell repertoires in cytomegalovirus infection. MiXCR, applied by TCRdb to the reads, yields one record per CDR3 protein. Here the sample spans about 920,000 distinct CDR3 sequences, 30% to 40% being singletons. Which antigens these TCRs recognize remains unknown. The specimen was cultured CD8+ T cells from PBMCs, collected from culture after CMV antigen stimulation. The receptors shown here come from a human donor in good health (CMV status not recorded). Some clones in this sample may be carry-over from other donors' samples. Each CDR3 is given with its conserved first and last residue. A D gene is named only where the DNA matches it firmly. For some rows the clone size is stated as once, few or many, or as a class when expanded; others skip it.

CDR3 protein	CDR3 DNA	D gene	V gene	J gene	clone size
CASSPYRSQGSYEQYF	TGTGCCAGCAGCCCTTACCGGTCACAGGGCTCCTACGAGCAGTACTTC	-	TRBV7-8	TRBJ2-7	many
CASSGPIAGNPYEQYF	TGTGCCAGCAGCGGGCCCATAGCGGGTAATCCTTACGAGCAGTACTTC	TRBD2	TRBV9	TRBJ2-7	-
CASSLSAGGYADTQYF	TGTGCCAGCAGTTTATCGGCAGGGGGATACGCAGATACGCAGTATTTT	TRBD1	TRBV27	TRBJ2-3	-
CASSYSPFKWGVADTQYF	TGTGCCAGCAGTTACTCCCCGTTCAAGTGGGGGGTTGCAGATACGCAGTATTTT	-	TRBV6-5	TRBJ2-3	-
CSAHGQGNQPQHF	TGCAGTGCTCATGGACAGGGGAATCAGCCCCAGCATTTT	TRBD1	TRBV20-1	TRBJ1-5	-
CASSRVTTGTADNEQFF	TGCGCCAGCAGCCGCGTTACCACCGGGACAGCAGACAATGAGCAGTTCTTC	TRBD1	TRBV4-3	TRBJ2-1	-
CASSRGWAGYGYTF	TGTGCCAGCAGTCGGGGTTGGGCAGGGTATGGCTACACCTTC	-	TRBV12-3/TRBV12-4	TRBJ1-2	few
CASSIDLPGWNEQFF	TGTGCCAGTAGTATAGATCTGCCCGGCTGGAATGAGCAGTTCTTC	-	TRBV19	TRBJ2-1	-
CASSGPGWGYTF	TGTGCCAGCAGTGGGCCAGGATGGGGCTACACCTTC	-	TRBV25-1	TRBJ1-2	few
CASTGGQYGYTF	TGTGCCAGCACGGGGGGGCAGTATGGCTACACCTTC	-	TRBV2	TRBJ1-2	-
CASSVEGELSYNELFF	TGTGCCAGTAGTGTCGAAGGGGAATTATCCTACAATGAGCTGTTCTTC	-	TRBV19	TRBJ2-1	-
CASTSGSGNTIYF	TGTGCCAGCACTTCGGGGTCTGGAAACACCATATATTTT	-	TRBV6-1	TRBJ1-3	few
CASSVPQDPGREQFF	TGTGCCAGCAGCGTCCCCCAGGACCCGGGGCGGGAGCAGTTCTTC	-	TRBV7-9	TRBJ2-1	-
CASSQFQGIGSTDTQYF	TGTGCCAGCAGTCAGTTCCAGGGAATCGGGAGCACAGATACGCAGTATTTT	-	TRBV7-2	TRBJ2-3	-
CASRGQSNEQFF	TGTGCCAGCAGGGGACAGAGCAATGAGCAGTTCTTC	TRBD1	TRBV12-3/TRBV12-4	TRBJ2-1	-
CATRGYQETQYF	TGTGCCACCAGGGGGTACCAAGAGACCCAGTACTTC	TRBD1	TRBV6-1	TRBJ2-5	-
CASSHNSVDQPQHF	TGCGCCAGCAGCCACAACTCAGTGGATCAGCCCCAGCATTTT	-	TRBV4-1	TRBJ1-5	-
CAMEGGNTGELFF	TGTGCCATGGAGGGGGGGAACACCGGGGAGCTGTTTTTT	-	TRBV10-3	TRBJ2-2	-
CASSEVGSDTEAFF	TGTGCCAGCAGTGAAGTTGGGTCGGACACTGAAGCTTTCTTT	-	TRBV6-1	TRBJ1-1	few
CATHPDPIVWRTEAFF	TGTGCCACCCACCCCGATCCCATAGTGTGGAGGACTGAAGCTTTCTTT	-	TRBV6-1	TRBJ1-1	-
CASSTGTGGSNQPQHF	TGTGCCAGCAGCACTGGGACAGGGGGGAGCAATCAGCCCCAGCATTTT	TRBD1	TRBV7-6	TRBJ1-5	-
CASSTGINEETQYF	TGTGCCAGCAGTACAGGGATTAATGAAGAGACCCAGTACTTC	-	TRBV28	TRBJ2-5	few